Here is one TCR beta chain with its context. Trimming cost V 3 bases and J 2 bases, with 11 bases left between them. The CDR3 is 14 residues long. CDR1 and CDR2 from the germline V gene are KGHSH and LQKENI. The data belong to a study of beta chain features in type 1 diabetes. Sequencing targeted expressed TCRB transcripts, as all isolated RNA had been reverse transcribed. The method was immunoSEQ multiplex PCR; TCRdb's version includes in-frame clones alone and lacks a portion of them. Of 300,000 to 450,000 clones listed, about 20% are singletons. The source is a woman under 30 in good health. The rearrangement links TRBV18 to TRBJ2-7; D might be TRBD1 (5 bases). Material: naive CD4+ T cells from blood. CDR3 DNA sequence: TGTGCCAGCTCACCGGGGCAGGTACCCTACGAGCAGTACTTC. Residues: CASSPGQVPYEQYF.